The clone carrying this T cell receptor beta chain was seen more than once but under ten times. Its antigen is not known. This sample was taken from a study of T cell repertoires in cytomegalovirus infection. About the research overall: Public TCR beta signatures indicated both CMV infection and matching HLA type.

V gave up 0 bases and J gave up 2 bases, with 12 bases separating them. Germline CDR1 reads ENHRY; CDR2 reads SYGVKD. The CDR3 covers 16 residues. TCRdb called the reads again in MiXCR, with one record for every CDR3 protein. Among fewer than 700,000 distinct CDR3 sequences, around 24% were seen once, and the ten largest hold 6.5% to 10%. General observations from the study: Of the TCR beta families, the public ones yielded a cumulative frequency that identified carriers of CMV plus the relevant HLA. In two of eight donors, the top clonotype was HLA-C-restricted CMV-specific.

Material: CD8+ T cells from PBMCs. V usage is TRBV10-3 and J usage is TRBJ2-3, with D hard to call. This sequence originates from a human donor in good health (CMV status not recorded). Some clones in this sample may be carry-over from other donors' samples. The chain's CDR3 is CAISESGGTYTDTQYF. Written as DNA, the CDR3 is TGTGCCATCAGTGAGTCTGGCGGTACTTACACAGATACGCAGTATTTT.